This T cell receptor (beta chain) appears in the sequencing data of a study of control samples from healthy donors and cancer patients. The V and J ends lost 1 base and 0 bases respectively, with 7 bases between them. The CDR3 consists of 15 residues. From germline, CDR1 is SGHTA and CDR2 FQGNSA. Clones were sequenced by immunoSEQ multiplex PCR, and TCRdb holds only the in-frame ones, with some missing. There are around 110,000 clones in the sample; around 89% occur only once, and 2.3% lies in the top ten. V is TRBV7-2 and J is TRBJ1-3; unclear D gene. This clonotype was sampled from a woman between 70 and 85 years old in good health. The sequenced sample consisted of blood. The CDR3 sequence: CASSLDGLSGNTIYF. The CDR3 DNA reads TGTGCCAGCAGCTTAGACGGCCTCTCTGGAAACACCATATATTTT.